Following are 22 T cell receptor beta chains from one sample sequenced in a study of cytomegalovirus exposure and HLA in healthy donors. It was with 60 Vbeta and 13 Jbeta primers that the PCR ran. The table came from immunoSEQ multiplex PCR; TCRdb's copy has only in-frame clones and leaves some out. Of roughly 150,000 clones listed, 70% to 85% are singletons. Sample: PBMCs. All receptors derive from a male donor in good health and CMV-seronegative.

This sequence joins TRBV11-1 and TRBJ2-1; D remains unclear. CDR3 length equals 11 residues. Germline V gene sequence: CDR1 SGHAT, CDR2 FQDESV (reference sequence). The V end was cut by 5 bases, the J end by 6 bases, with 5 bases between. The CDR3 sequence is CASSLINEQFF. Written as DNA, the CDR3 is TGTGCCAGCAGCCTTATCAATGAGCAGTTCTTC.

On this clone: The junction shows a germline mismatch at one end, possibly a read error. CDR3 sequence reads: CASSLAHRAYTGELFF. The CDR3 DNA reads TGTGCCAGCAGTTTGGCACACAGGGCTTACACCGGGGAGCTGTTTTTT. The chain joins TRBV5-5 to TRBJ2-2; D possibly corresponds to TRBD1 (6 bases). In germline, CDR1 is SGHKS, CDR2 YYEKEE (reference sequence). The CDR3 totals 16 residues.

The V gene is TRBV9, the J gene TRBJ2-2; 14 nucleotides line up with TRBD2. In germline, CDR1 is SGDLS, CDR2 YYNGEE. J lost 5 bases, V lost 4 bases, and 4 bases had no gene match. This CDR3 contains 16 residues. The CDR3: CASSSRTSGGTGELFF. DNA for the CDR3: TGTGCCAGCAGCTCTCGGACTAGCGGGGGGACCGGGGAGCTGTTTTTT.

The chain couples TRBV19 to TRBJ2-2, with D maybe TRBD2 (7 bases). Germline V gene sequence: CDR1 LNHDA, CDR2 SQIVND (reference sequence). The CDR3 consists of 16 residues. The V gene lost 5 bases and the J gene lost 1 base, with 14 bases spanning the gap. The CDR3 here is CASSDVGGGNTGELFF. Here the CDR3 DNA reads TGTGCCAGTAGTGATGTGGGAGGGGGGAACACCGGGGAGCTGTTTTTT.

In this sample, this clone turned up a few times. The CDR3 loop is CASSLGSRTPGTEAFF. The CDR3 region has the DNA TGTGCCAGCAGCTTAGGGAGCAGGACCCCTGGCACTGAAGCTTTCTTT. The chain carries TRBV5-6 and TRBJ1-1; D gene ambiguous. This CDR3 contains 16 residues. V was shortened by 2 bases and J by 4 bases, with 18 bases between the two germline ends. Germline CDR1 SGHDT, CDR2 YYEEEE.

The chain is built from TRBV28 and TRBJ2-7; D remains unclear. This CDR3 is 13 amino acids long. Trimming removed 6 bases at V and 2 bases at J, with 11 bases between. In germline, CDR1 is MDHEN, CDR2 SYDVKM. CDR3 DNA: TGTGCCAGCAGAATCCAGGAACCCTACGAGCAGTACTTC. As protein: CASRIQEPYEQYF.

This rearrangement joins TRBV19 to TRBJ1-1; no clear D. The ends were cut back, 2 bases at V and 4 bases at J, with 20 bases in the middle. The CDR3 has 17 residues. Germline CDR1 and CDR2: LNHDA and SQIVND (reference sequence). This CDR3 is CASSILVVGSGSTEAFF. CDR3 DNA sequence: TGTGCCAGTAGTATACTGGTCGTCGGCAGCGGGAGCACTGAAGCTTTCTTT.

The J gene is TRBJ1-2, the V gene TRBV18, with D unclear. Germline CDR1 reads KGHSH; CDR2 reads LQKENI. V was shortened by 0 bases and J by 5 bases, with 4 bases between the two germline ends. The CDR3 spans 12 residues. In DNA form, the CDR3 reads TGTGCCAGCTCACCACCGAGGTATGGCTACACCTTC. Translating it yields CASSPPRYGYTF.

The CDR3 DNA reads as TGTGCCAGCAGCCGATCCTGGGACTTTGATTCACCCCTCCACTTT. Protein sequence: CASSRSWDFDSPLHF. The chain joins TRBV7-2 to TRBJ1-6; tentative D call: TRBD1 (5 bases). V lost 5 bases to trimming and J lost 8 bases, with 16 bases between them. Per germline, CDR1 SGHTA and CDR2 FQGNSA. CDR3 length: 15 amino acids.

This clone occurred a few times. This chain connects TRBV29-1 to TRBJ2-1; the match to TRBD1 covers 9 bases. The CDR3 is made up of 19 amino acids. V trimming: 3 bases; J trimming: 2 bases; junction bases outside the gene matches: 17. Per the germline V gene, CDR1 is SQVTM and CDR2 is ANQGSEA. The DNA for the CDR3 is TGCAGCGTTGAGGTCACCGGGACAGGGACTTATTTTACCTACAATGAGCAGTTCTTC. Protein sequence: CSVEVTGTGTYFTYNEQFF.

The chain carries TRBV5-1 and TRBJ1-6, with a possible D match to TRBD1 (6 bases). The CDR3 runs to 16 residues. Looked up from germline, CDR1 is SGHRS and CDR2 is YFSETQ. Trimming left V 0 bases short and J 9 bases short, with 16 bases between. Here the CDR3 reads CASSLDRQVGGSPLHF. The CDR3 nucleotides are TGCGCCAGCAGCTTGGACAGACAGGTAGGTGGTTCACCCCTCCACTTT.

In its sample, this clone was seen once. This chain uses TRBV28 with TRBJ2-3, with 8 bases that match TRBD1. CDR1 is MDHEN, CDR2 SYDVKM, per germline. The J segment lost 1 base and the V segment lost 5 bases, leaving 5 bases of the junction unmatched. The CDR3 is made up of 15 amino acids. The CDR3 bases are TGTGCCAGCAGTCTACCGGGACAGGGCACAGATACGCAGTATTTT. It yields the protein CASSLPGQGTDTQYF.

The chain has TRBV27 and TRBJ2-1, with D perhaps matching TRBD1 (6 bases). The V and J ends lost 4 bases and 7 bases respectively, with 23 bases between them. Looked up from germline, CDR1 is MNHEY and CDR2 is SMNVEV (reference sequence). The CDR3 totals 17 residues. CDR3 protein: CASSSRKRIDRLNEQFF. CDR3 nucleotides: TGTGCCAGCAGTTCCCGAAAACGAATCGACAGGCTTAATGAGCAGTTCTTC.

V and J are TRBV28 and TRBJ1-1, with TRBD1 matching 10 bases. CDR3 length: 19 residues. Looked up from germline, CDR1 is MDHEN and CDR2 is SYDVKM. Trimming at V came to 7 bases and at J to 2 bases, leaving 19 bases not matched to a gene. CDR3 sequence reads: CASTYPRTGGGISNTEAFF. The DNA for the CDR3 is TGTGCCAGCACCTACCCCCGGACAGGGGGTGGGATTAGTAACACTGAAGCTTTCTTT.

The chain joins TRBV28 to TRBJ2-4, with D maybe TRBD2 (6 bases). V was cut by 6 bases and J by 0 bases, with 9 bases left in between. This CDR3 contains 14 residues. Germline CDR1 MDHEN, CDR2 SYDVKM. The DNA for the CDR3 is TGTGCCAGCAGACGAGCGGGAGCCAAAAACATTCAGTACTTC. Translating it yields CASRRAGAKNIQYF.

The chain uses TRBV19 and TRBJ1-5, with D unresolved. V lost 3 bases and J lost 0, with 18 bases in between. Germline V CDR1 and CDR2: LNHDA, SQIVND (reference sequence). The CDR3 extends over 18 amino acids. The CDR3, as DNA: TGTGCCAGTAGTATGGAGGGCAGTGCCTATCCTAGCAATCAGCCCCAGCATTTT. Protein product: CASSMEGSAYPSNQPQHF. Complete variable domain (other parts from reference TRBV19 and TRBJ1-5): DGGITQSPKYLFRKEGQNVTLSCEQNLNHDAMYWYRQDPGQGLRLIYYSQIVNDFQKGDIAEGYSVSREKKESFPLTVTSAQKNPTAFYLCASSMEGSAYPSNQPQHFGDGTRLSIL.

In this sample, this clone turned up once. In DNA form, the CDR3 reads TGTGCCAGCAGCCGACCGGGACTAGCGGAATCCACGGCCGGTTGGGAGCTGTTTTTT. Amino acids: CASSRPGLAESTAGWELFF. V gene TRBV7-9 combines with J gene TRBJ2-2, with 11 bases fitting TRBD2. The V and J ends lost 5 bases and 9 bases, in that order; junction bases with no gene match: 20. This CDR3 is 19 amino acids long. CDR1 is SEHNR, CDR2 FQNEAQ, per germline (reference sequence).

The chain carries TRBV11-1 and TRBJ2-1; 12 bases agree with TRBD2. The CDR3 loop spans 16 amino acids. The trim removed 2 bases at V and 1 base at J, leaving 0 bases unmatched. Germline-derived CDR1 and CDR2 are SGHAT and FQDESV (reference sequence). The CDR3 protein is CASSLTSGGSYNEQFF. The CDR3 nucleotides are TGTGCCAGCAGCTTAACTAGCGGGGGGTCCTACAATGAGCAGTTCTTC.

The rearrangement links TRBV5-8 to TRBJ2-5; no clear D. Near its end, the DNA agrees better with TRBJ2-7, so the J call may be wrong. Germline V gene lookup returns CDR1 SGHTS and CDR2 YDEGEE. This CDR3 comprises 15 residues. The CDR3 coding sequence is TGTGCCAGCAGATTCGCCTCGTTACCCTCCTACGAGCAGTACTTC. It encodes CASRFASLPSYEQYF.

The rearrangement links TRBV4-3 to TRBJ2-1, with TRBD2 as a possible D gene (5 bases). Per the germline V gene, CDR1 is LGHNA and CDR2 is YSLEER. Trimming removed 4 bases from V and 2 bases from J, with 15 bases in between. The CDR3 is 16 amino acids. CDR3 sequence reads: CASSPKQPTTYNEQFF. DNA of the CDR3: TGCGCCAGCAGCCCGAAGCAGCCGACTACCTACAATGAGCAGTTCTTC.

The chain is built from TRBV29-1 and TRBJ2-4; TRBD2 matches 7 bases. CDR3 length equals 12 residues. V gave up 3 bases and J gave up 6 bases; unmatched junction bases: 2. Looked up from germline, CDR1 is SQVTM and CDR2 is ANQGSEA. The CDR3 nucleotides are TGCAGCGTTGAGGGACTATCAAACATTCAGTACTTC. This translates into CSVEGLSNIQYF.

V and J are TRBV5-6 and TRBJ2-5, with unresolved D. The CDR3 has 14 residues. Trimming left V 7 bases short and J 5 bases short, with 18 bases between. Germline V gene lookup returns CDR1 SGHDT and CDR2 YYEEEE. This CDR3 is CASAKERVEETQYF. Written as DNA, the CDR3 is TGTGCCAGCGCAAAGGAACGGGTAGAGGAGACCCAGTACTTC.